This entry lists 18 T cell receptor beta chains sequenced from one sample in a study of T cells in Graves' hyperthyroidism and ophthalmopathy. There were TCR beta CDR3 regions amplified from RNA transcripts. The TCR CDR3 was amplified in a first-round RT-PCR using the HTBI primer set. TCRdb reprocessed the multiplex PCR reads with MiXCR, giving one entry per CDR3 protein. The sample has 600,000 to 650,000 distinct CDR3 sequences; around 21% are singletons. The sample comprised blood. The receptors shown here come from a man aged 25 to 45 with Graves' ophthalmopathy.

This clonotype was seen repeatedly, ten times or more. CDR3 sequence: CASSGPANEKLFF. The CDR3 DNA is TGTGCCAGCAGCGGACCGGCTAATGAAAAACTGTTTTTT. V and J are TRBV28 and TRBJ1-4; D unresolved. V lost 6 bases to trimming and J lost 3 bases, with 8 bases between them. From germline, CDR1 is MDHEN and CDR2 SYDVKM. The CDR3 totals 13 residues.

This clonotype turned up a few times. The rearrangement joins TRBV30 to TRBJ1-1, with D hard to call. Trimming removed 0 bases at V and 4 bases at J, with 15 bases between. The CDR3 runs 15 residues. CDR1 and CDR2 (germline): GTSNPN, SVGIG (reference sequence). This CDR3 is CAWSVPTWGGTEAFF. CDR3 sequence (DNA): TGTGCCTGGAGTGTACCGACCTGGGGTGGCACTGAAGCTTTCTTT.

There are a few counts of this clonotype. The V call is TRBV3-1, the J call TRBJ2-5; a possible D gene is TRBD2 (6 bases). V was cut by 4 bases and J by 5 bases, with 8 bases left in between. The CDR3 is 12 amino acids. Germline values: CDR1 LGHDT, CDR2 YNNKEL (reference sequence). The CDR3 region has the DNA TGTGCCAGCAGCCGGAGGGACGAGACCCAGTACTTC. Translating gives CASSRRDETQYF.

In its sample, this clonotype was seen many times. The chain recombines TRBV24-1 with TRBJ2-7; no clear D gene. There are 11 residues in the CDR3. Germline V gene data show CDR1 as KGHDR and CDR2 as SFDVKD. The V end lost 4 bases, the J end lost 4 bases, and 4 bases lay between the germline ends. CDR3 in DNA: TGTGCCACCAGTGACGGGTACGAGCAGTACTTC. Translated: CATSDGYEQYF.

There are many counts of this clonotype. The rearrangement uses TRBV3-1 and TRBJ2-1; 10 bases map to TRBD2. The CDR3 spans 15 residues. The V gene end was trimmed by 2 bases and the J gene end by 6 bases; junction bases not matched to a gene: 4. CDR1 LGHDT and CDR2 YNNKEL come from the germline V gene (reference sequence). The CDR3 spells CASSQLSGRSNEQFF. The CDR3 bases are TGTGCCAGCAGCCAACTTAGCGGGAGGAGCAATGAGCAGTTCTTC.

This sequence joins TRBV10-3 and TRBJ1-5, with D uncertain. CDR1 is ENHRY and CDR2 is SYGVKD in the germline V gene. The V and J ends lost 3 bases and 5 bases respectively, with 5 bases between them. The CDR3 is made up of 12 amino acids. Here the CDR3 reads CAISETYQPQHF. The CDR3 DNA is TGTGCCATCAGTGAAACTTATCAGCCCCAGCATTTT.

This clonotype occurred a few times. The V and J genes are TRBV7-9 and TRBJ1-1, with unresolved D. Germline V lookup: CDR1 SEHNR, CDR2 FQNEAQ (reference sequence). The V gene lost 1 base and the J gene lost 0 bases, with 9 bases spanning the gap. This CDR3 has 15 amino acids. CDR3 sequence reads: CASSLGGSMNTEAFF. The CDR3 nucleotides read TGTGCCAGCAGCTTAGGAGGCAGCATGAACACTGAAGCTTTCTTT.

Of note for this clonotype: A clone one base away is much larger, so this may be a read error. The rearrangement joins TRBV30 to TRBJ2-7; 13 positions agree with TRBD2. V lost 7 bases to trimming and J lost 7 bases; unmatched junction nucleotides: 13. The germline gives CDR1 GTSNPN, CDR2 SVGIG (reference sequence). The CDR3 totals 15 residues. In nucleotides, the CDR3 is TGTGCCTACCCCCTACTAGCGGGAGGGAAGGGAGAGCAGTACTTC. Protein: CAYPLLAGGKGEQYF.

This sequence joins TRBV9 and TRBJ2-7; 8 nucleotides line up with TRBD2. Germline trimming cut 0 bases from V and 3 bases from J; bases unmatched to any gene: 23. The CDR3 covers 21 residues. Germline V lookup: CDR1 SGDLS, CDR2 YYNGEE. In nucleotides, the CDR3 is TGTGCCAGCAGCGTAGAGCCGCTGGTGTGGCGGGAGGAGTTGGGGCTCTACGAGCAGTACTTC. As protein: CASSVEPLVWREELGLYEQYF.

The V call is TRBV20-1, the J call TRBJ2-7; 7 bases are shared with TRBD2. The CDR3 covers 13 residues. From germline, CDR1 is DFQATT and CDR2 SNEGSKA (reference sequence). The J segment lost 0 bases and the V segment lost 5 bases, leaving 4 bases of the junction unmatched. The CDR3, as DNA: TGCAGTGCTGACGGGAGGATCTCCTACGAGCAGTACTTC. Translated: CSADGRISYEQYF.

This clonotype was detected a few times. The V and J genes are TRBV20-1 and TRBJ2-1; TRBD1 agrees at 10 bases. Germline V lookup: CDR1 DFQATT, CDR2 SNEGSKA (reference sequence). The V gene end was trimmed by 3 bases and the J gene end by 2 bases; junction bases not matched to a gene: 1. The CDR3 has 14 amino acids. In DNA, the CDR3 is TGCAGTGCTAGGGGACAGGGGACCTACAATGAGCAGTTCTTC. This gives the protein CSARGQGTYNEQFF.

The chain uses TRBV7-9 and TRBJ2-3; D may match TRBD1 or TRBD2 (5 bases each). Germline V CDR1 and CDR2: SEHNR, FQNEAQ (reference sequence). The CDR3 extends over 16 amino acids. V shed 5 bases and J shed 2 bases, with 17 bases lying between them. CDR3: CASSPFDRDVTDTQYF. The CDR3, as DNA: TGTGCCAGCAGCCCCTTCGACCGGGACGTCACAGATACGCAGTATTTT.

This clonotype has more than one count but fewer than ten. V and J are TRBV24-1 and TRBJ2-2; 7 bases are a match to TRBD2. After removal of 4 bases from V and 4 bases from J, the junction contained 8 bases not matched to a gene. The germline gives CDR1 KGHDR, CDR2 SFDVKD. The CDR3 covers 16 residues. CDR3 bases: TGTGCCACCAGTGACTCGACTTGGGGGGGCACCGGGGAGCTGTTTTTT. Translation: CATSDSTWGGTGELFF.

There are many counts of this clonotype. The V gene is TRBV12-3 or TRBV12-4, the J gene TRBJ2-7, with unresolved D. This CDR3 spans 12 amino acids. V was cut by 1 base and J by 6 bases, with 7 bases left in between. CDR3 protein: CASSLGISEQYF. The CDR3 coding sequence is TGTGCCAGCAGTTTAGGTATCTCCGAGCAGTACTTC.

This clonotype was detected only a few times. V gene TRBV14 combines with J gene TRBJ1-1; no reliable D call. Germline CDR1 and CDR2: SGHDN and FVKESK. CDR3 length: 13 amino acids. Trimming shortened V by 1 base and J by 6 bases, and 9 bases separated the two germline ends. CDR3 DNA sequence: TGTGCCAGCAGCCAAGGATGGACCCCTGAAGCTTTCTTT. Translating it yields CASSQGWTPEAFF.

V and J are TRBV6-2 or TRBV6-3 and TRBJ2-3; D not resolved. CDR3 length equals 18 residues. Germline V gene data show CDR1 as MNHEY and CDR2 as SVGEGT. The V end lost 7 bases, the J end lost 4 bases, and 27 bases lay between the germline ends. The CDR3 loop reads CASTIYPPVQPVSDTQYF. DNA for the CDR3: TGTGCCAGCACCATATATCCCCCGGTACAGCCGGTCTCAGATACGCAGTATTTT.

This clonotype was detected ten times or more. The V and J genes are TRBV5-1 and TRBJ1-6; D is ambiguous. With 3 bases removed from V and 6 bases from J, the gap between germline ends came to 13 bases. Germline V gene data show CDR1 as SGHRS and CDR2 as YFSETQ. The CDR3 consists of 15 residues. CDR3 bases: TGCGCCAGCAGCTCGGACGGAGGGCTTAATTCACCCCTCCACTTT. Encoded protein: CASSSDGGLNSPLHF.

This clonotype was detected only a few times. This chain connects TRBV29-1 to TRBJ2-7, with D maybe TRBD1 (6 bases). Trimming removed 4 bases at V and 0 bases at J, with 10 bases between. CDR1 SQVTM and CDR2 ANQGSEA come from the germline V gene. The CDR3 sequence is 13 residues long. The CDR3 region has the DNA TGCAGCGTTGCAGGGGTTAGCTCCTACGAGCAGTACTTC. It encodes CSVAGVSSYEQYF.